The clone carrying this T cell receptor (beta chain) was detected only once. The data were obtained in a study of blood T cell repertoires in COVID-19. For the study at large: Samples taken during acute and convalescent COVID-19 were collected in the United States, Italy and Spain. In each case, the material was cDNA or gDNA derived from T cells, B-cell-depleted T cells, or PBMCs.

Per germline, CDR1 LGHDT and CDR2 YNNKEL (reference sequence). The CDR3 is 14 residues long. The ends were cut back, 6 bases at V and 7 bases at J, with 16 bases in the middle. Sequencing was performed with immunoSEQ multiplex PCR; in TCRdb, only in-frame clones are kept and a portion is missing. The profile covers about 270,000 clones, with 75% to 95% appearing a single time and approximately 3% taken by the ten largest. Specimen: PBMCs or T cells enriched from blood (not recorded which). The receptor was derived from a middle-aged man who had been exposed to COVID-19. The rearrangement uses TRBV3-1 (or the pseudogene TRBV3-2) and TRBJ1-5; TRBD1 might be the D (6 bases). In DNA form, the CDR3 reads TGTGCCAGCAGGGGGGCTGGGTCCGGGCAGCCCCAGCATTTT. This codes for CASRGAGSGQPQHF.